These 30 T cell receptor beta chains were sequenced from one sample in a study of Tregs in tolerant kidney transplant recipients (dated by TCRdb to about 2019). The antigens for these receptors are not known. Receptors were amplified or captured by the immunoSEQ multiplex PCR assay. TCRdb mirrors the immuneACCESS table, restricted to in-frame sequences. Some clones are absent from its copies; in checked studies, under half trace to an unresolved V gene, and the reason for the others is unknown. This sample comprises tens of thousands of clones, over 95% of them detected only once. The top ten clonotypes cover 0.37% of the sample. Sequencing was performed on Tregs from blood cultured with allogeneic cells. All receptors derive from a human donor in good health.

The chain couples TRBV5-1 to TRBJ2-2; 10 nucleotides match TRBD2. The CDR3 has 17 amino acids. Germline CDR1 is SGHRS and CDR2 is YFSETQ. J gave up 7 bases and V 0 bases, and 9 bases lay outside the gene matches. The CDR3 nucleotides read TGCGCCAGCAGCTTGGCCACTAGCGGGGTACTTTTCGGGGAGCTGTTTTTT. Residues: CASSLATSGVLFGELFF. The complete variable domain, with remaining parts taken from reference TRBV5-1 and TRBJ2-2, reads KAGVTQTPRYLIKTRGQQVTLSCSPISGHRSVSWYQQTPGQGLQFLFEYFSETQRNKGNFPGRFSGRQFSNSRSEMNVSTLELGDSALYLCASSLATSGVLFGELFFGEGSRLTVL.

The chain carries TRBV7-8 and TRBJ2-5; 8 nucleotides agree with TRBD2. The CDR3 spans 15 residues. V lost 4 bases, J lost 3 bases, and 7 bases stayed unmatched. Germline V gene lookup returns CDR1 SGHVS and CDR2 FQNEAQ. Written as DNA, the CDR3 is TGTGCCAGCAGCTCCCCGGGACTAGGGAAAGAGACCCAGTACTTC. Protein product: CASSSPGLGKETQYF.

The chain uses TRBV29-1 and TRBJ1-1; D possibly corresponds to TRBD1 (5 bases). The V end was cut by 3 bases, the J end by 5 bases, with 10 bases between. The germline gives CDR1 SQVTM, CDR2 ANQGSEA. The CDR3 has 12 residues. Here the CDR3 reads CSVDQGGTEAFF. The CDR3 nucleotides read TGCAGCGTTGACCAGGGAGGTACTGAAGCTTTCTTT.

This chain uses TRBV5-1 with TRBJ1-1, with D unclear. The V gene lost 4 bases and the J gene lost 1 base, with 11 bases spanning the gap. Germline V gives CDR1 SGHRS, CDR2 YFSETQ. The CDR3 runs 14 residues. The CDR3 loop reads CASSNQPRNTEAFF. CDR3 sequence (DNA): TGCGCCAGCAGCAATCAGCCAAGGAACACTGAAGCTTTCTTT.

This rearrangement joins TRBV18 to TRBJ2-7, with a possible D match to TRBD2 (6 bases). The CDR3 extends over 13 amino acids. V shed 8 bases and J shed 6 bases, with 17 bases lying between them. Germline-derived CDR1 and CDR2 are KGHSH and LQKENI. This chain's CDR3 is CASTRPSGGEQYF. The CDR3, as DNA: TGTGCCAGCACCCGCCCCTCCGGGGGCGAGCAGTACTTC.

This rearrangement joins TRBV30 to TRBJ2-2, with a tentative D call TRBD1 (5 bases). The germline CDR1 and CDR2 sequences are GTSNPN and SVGIG (reference sequence). V was cut by 4 bases and J by 2 bases, with 8 bases left in between. There are 13 residues in the CDR3. CDR3 protein: CAWKQVNTGELFF. The DNA of the CDR3 is TGTGCCTGGAAACAGGTTAACACCGGGGAGCTGTTTTTT.

This chain links TRBV4-1 with TRBJ1-2; D is perhaps TRBD1 (5 bases). Per germline, CDR1 MGHRA and CDR2 YSYEKL. CDR3 size: 16 residues. V shed 0 bases and J shed 5 bases, with 16 bases lying between them. The CDR3 protein is CASSQDMNRRLYGYTF. For the CDR3, the DNA is TGCGCCAGCAGCCAAGATATGAACAGGCGACTTTATGGCTACACCTTC.

The gene calls are TRBV7-9 and TRBJ2-4; D possibly corresponds to TRBD2 (5 bases). The CDR3 has 17 residues. V lost 5 bases, J lost 0 bases, and 17 bases lay in between. Germline CDR1 reads SEHNR; CDR2 reads FQNEAQ (reference sequence). CDR3 sequence: CASSTQSGYGAKNIQYF. CDR3 DNA: TGTGCCAGCAGCACACAATCGGGGTACGGAGCCAAAAACATTCAGTACTTC.

The rearrangement links TRBV11-2 to TRBJ1-1; no clear D. CDR1 is SGHAT and CDR2 is FQNNGV in the germline V gene. This CDR3 is built from 13 residues. V was shortened by 6 bases and J by 1 base, with 9 bases between the two germline ends. The chain's CDR3 is CASRPLANTEAFF. Here the CDR3 DNA reads TGTGCCAGCAGACCCCTAGCGAACACTGAAGCTTTCTTT.

The rearrangement joins TRBV7-2 to TRBJ2-3; 7 bases line up with TRBD2. V shed 1 base and J 0 bases; nucleotides not matched to a gene: 4. Per germline, CDR1 SGHTA and CDR2 FQGNSA. This CDR3 is built from 16 residues. CDR3 sequence: CASSLGLAGSTDTQYF. The CDR3, as DNA: TGTGCCAGCAGCTTAGGACTAGCAGGGAGCACAGATACGCAGTATTTT.

This chain uses TRBV30 with TRBJ2-7, with D possibly TRBD2 on 5 matching bases. Trimming pared 3 bases from V and 2 bases from J, leaving 14 bases between. The CDR3 has 14 amino acids. CDR1 and CDR2 from the germline V gene are GTSNPN and SVGIG (reference sequence). This CDR3 reads CAWRSAAGTYEQYF. In DNA form, the CDR3 reads TGTGCCTGGAGATCAGCCGCCGGGACCTACGAGCAGTACTTC.

This sequence joins TRBV6-1 and TRBJ1-5, with D maybe TRBD1 (6 bases). CDR3 length: 14 amino acids. Germline CDR1 MNHNS, CDR2 SASEGT. Trimming took off 2 bases at V and 5 bases at J, with 10 bases between the two ends. CDR3 protein: CASSERTAYQPQHF. The CDR3, as DNA: TGTGCCAGCAGTGAAAGGACAGCTTATCAGCCCCAGCATTTT.

This clone showed up just a few times. This rearrangement joins TRBV7-9 to TRBJ1-5; D is uncertain. Germline loops: CDR1 SEHNR, CDR2 FQNEAQ (reference sequence). The CDR3 is 14 amino acids. Between the trimmed V and J ends, which lost 5 bases and 7 bases, there was a span of 15 bases. The CDR3 DNA sequence: TGTGCCAGCAGCATAGGGTCAGTCAGACAGCCCCAGCATTTT. It encodes CASSIGSVRQPQHF.

The V and J genes are TRBV29-1 and TRBJ2-5; no clear D gene. Trimming shortened V by 4 bases and J by 5 bases, and 8 bases separated the two germline ends. This CDR3 is built from 11 residues. The V gene's germline CDR1 is SQVTM and CDR2 ANQGSEA. CDR3 DNA: TGCAGCGTTGTTTGGCAGGAGACCCAGTACTTC. Translated: CSVVWQETQYF.

V and J are TRBV5-4 and TRBJ1-1, with D perhaps TRBD1 (6 bases). CDR1 SGHNT and CDR2 YYREEE come from the germline V gene (reference sequence). V lost 1 base to trimming and J lost 0 bases, with 10 bases between them. This CDR3 region has 15 residues. The CDR3 coding sequence is TGTGCCAGCAGCTTGAACAGGGCCATGAACACTGAAGCTTTCTTT. Its translation is CASSLNRAMNTEAFF.

The rearrangement links TRBV5-4 to TRBJ1-5, with D uncertain. The germline V gene encodes CDR1 SGHNT and CDR2 YYREEE (reference sequence). The CDR3 runs 12 residues. Trimming took off 4 bases at V and 4 bases at J, with 6 bases between the two ends. In DNA, the CDR3 is TGTGCCAGCAGCCTGGATAATCAGCCCCAGCATTTT. It is translated as CASSLDNQPQHF.

The V call is TRBV7-8, the J call TRBJ2-3; TRBD1 matches 11 bases. The germline gives CDR1 SGHVS, CDR2 FQNEAQ. Trimming at V came to 3 bases and at J to 5 bases, leaving 4 bases not matched to a gene. This CDR3 comprises 15 residues. CDR3 DNA sequence: TGTGCCAGCAGCTTTCCGGGACAGGGGGGAGATACGCAGTATTTT. It yields the protein CASSFPGQGGDTQYF.

The chain links TRBV2 to TRBJ1-1, with D perhaps matching TRBD1 (5 bases). Between the trimmed V and J ends, which lost 5 bases and 6 bases, there was a span of 19 bases. The CDR3 is 15 residues long. Germline loops: CDR1 SNHLY, CDR2 FYNNEI. The CDR3 here is CASSPGLTVRAEAFF. The DNA for the CDR3 is TGTGCCAGCAGTCCAGGATTGACAGTGCGGGCTGAAGCTTTCTTT.

This clone was found once. This chain joins TRBV6-5 and TRBJ2-4; 9 bases align to TRBD2. Losses at the gene ends were 5 bases for V and 8 bases for J; bases not matched to a gene: 10. The CDR3 totals 15 residues. Germline-derived CDR1 and CDR2 are MNHEY and SVGAGI. CDR3 DNA sequence: TGTGCCAGCAGTCGGAGCGGGAGGACCCAATACATTCAGTACTTC. Its protein is CASSRSGRTQYIQYF.

This chain joins TRBV5-1 and TRBJ1-2; D possibly corresponds to TRBD1 (5 bases). This CDR3 has 16 residues. The ends were cut back, 2 bases at V and 6 bases at J, with 20 bases in the middle. CDR1 is SGHRS, CDR2 YFSETQ, per germline. CDR3 DNA sequence: TGCGCCAGCAGCTTAGCGGGGGGAACGGACGGGAATGGCTACACCTTC. It yields the protein CASSLAGGTDGNGYTF.

The chain joins TRBV5-1 to TRBJ2-1, with 9 bases matching TRBD2. The germline V gene has CDR1 SGHRS and CDR2 YFSETQ. The CDR3 has 16 residues. V dropped 3 bases and J dropped 6; count of bases not matched to a gene: 10. The CDR3 coding sequence is TGCGCCAGCAGCTCAGGCCGACTAGCGGAGCGCAATGAGCAGTTCTTC. As protein: CASSSGRLAERNEQFF.

The rearrangement uses TRBV5-1 and TRBJ1-4; perhaps TRBD1 as D (5 bases). Germline assignment: CDR1 SGHRS and CDR2 YFSETQ. V was pared by 5 bases and J by 4 bases, with 12 bases between. This CDR3 region has 14 residues. The CDR3 protein is CASRRGGDNEKLFF. In DNA, the CDR3 is TGCGCCAGCAGGAGGGGAGGCGATAATGAAAAACTGTTTTTT.

In this sample, this clone turned up once. This chain connects TRBV2 to TRBJ2-3; D gene uncertain. This CDR3 contains 15 residues. Germline CDR1 and CDR2: SNHLY and FYNNEI. Trimming cost V 1 base and J 2 bases, with 10 bases left between them. The CDR3 DNA reads TGTGCCAGCAGTGAAGACCGCCTTAACACAGATACGCAGTATTTT. Translated: CASSEDRLNTDTQYF. Variable domain in full (rest from reference TRBV2 and TRBJ2-3): EPEVTQTPSHQVTQMGQEVILRCVPISNHLYFYWYRQILGQKVEFLVSFYNNEISEKSEIFDDQFSVERPDGSNFTLKIRSTKLEDSAMYFCASSEDRLNTDTQYFGPGTRLTVL.

The chain employs TRBV2 and TRBJ2-3, with 11 bases lining up with TRBD2. V was clipped by 7 bases and J by 2 bases; unmatched bases: 5. This CDR3 has 15 amino acids. Germline CDR1 reads SNHLY; CDR2 reads FYNNEI. The CDR3 region is CASTPSGGFTDTQYF. CDR3 nucleotide sequence: TGTGCCAGCACCCCTAGCGGGGGGTTCACAGATACGCAGTATTTT.

This chain connects TRBV5-1 to TRBJ2-7; tentative D call: TRBD2 (6 bases). This CDR3 is 14 amino acids long. Germline CDR1 SGHRS, CDR2 YFSETQ. V gave up 0 bases and J gave up 5 bases, with 12 bases separating them. The CDR3 DNA reads as TGCGCCAGCAGCTTGGCCACCACGGGGGACGAGCAGTACTTC. Protein sequence: CASSLATTGDEQYF.

The chain joins TRBV5-1 to TRBJ1-1; D is possibly TRBD1 (6 bases). CDR3 length equals 15 residues. Germline V gene lookup returns CDR1 SGHRS and CDR2 YFSETQ. The V end was cut by 4 bases, the J end by 5 bases, with 18 bases between. The CDR3 DNA follows: TGCGCCAGCAGCGGGGAGACAGGACGTTGGACTGAAGCTTTCTTT. Protein product: CASSGETGRWTEAFF.

The chain uses TRBV5-1 and TRBJ2-5; D is possibly TRBD2 (5 bases). Germline V gives CDR1 SGHRS, CDR2 YFSETQ. This CDR3 comprises 13 residues. Between the trimmed V and J ends, which lost 4 bases and 5 bases, there was a span of 12 bases. CDR3 DNA: TGCGCCAGCAGCCCAGTCGGCGGGGAGACCCAGTACTTC. As protein: CASSPVGGETQYF.

The chain has TRBV9 and TRBJ1-2; D uncertain. V shed 0 bases and J shed 8 bases, with 26 bases lying between them. The germline V gene has CDR1 SGDLS and CDR2 YYNGEE. The CDR3 contains 18 residues. CDR3 sequence reads: CASSVDPLRRVNRWGYTF. The CDR3 region has the DNA TGTGCCAGCAGCGTAGATCCATTACGCCGGGTGAACCGATGGGGCTACACCTTC.

This clone was seen only once. The chain carries TRBV28 and TRBJ2-7, with 9 bases that match TRBD1. There are 13 residues in the CDR3. CDR1 and CDR2 from the germline V gene are MDHEN and SYDVKM. V lost 6 bases to trimming and J lost 12 bases; unmatched junction nucleotides: 12. CDR3 in amino acids: CASSRGQGTDLYF. Here the CDR3 DNA reads TGTGCCAGCAGCCGGGGACAGGGCACCGACTTGTACTTC.

In this sample, this clone turned up once. This chain connects TRBV7-3 to TRBJ2-5; 7 bases agree with TRBD1. The CDR3 has 13 residues. J gave up 3 bases and V 3 bases, and 1 base lay outside the gene matches. Germline V gives CDR1 SGHTA, CDR2 FQGTGA. CDR3 sequence reads: CASSFGQEETQYF. In DNA, the CDR3 is TGTGCCAGCAGCTTCGGACAGGAAGAGACCCAGTACTTC.